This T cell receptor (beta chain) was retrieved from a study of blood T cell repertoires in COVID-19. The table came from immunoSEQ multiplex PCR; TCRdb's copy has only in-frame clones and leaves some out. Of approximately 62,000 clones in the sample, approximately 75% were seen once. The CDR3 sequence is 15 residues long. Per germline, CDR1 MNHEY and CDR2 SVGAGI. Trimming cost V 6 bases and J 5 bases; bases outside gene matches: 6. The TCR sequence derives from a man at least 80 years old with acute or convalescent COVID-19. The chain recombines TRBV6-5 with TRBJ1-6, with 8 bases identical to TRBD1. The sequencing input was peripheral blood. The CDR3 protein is CASRTRDRNNSPLHF. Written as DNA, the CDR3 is TGTGCCAGCAGGACTAGGGACAGGAATAATTCACCCCTCCACTTT.